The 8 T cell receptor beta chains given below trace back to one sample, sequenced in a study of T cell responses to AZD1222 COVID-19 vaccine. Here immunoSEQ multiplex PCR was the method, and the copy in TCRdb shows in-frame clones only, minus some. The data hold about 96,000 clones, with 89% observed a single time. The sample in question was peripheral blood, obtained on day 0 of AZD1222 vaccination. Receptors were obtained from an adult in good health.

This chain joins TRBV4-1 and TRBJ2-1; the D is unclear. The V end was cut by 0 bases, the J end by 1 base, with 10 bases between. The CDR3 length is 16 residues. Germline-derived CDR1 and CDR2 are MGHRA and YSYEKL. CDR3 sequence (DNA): TGCGCCAGCAGCCAAGATAGGACGAGGTCCTACAATGAGCAGTTCTTC. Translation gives CASSQDRTRSYNEQFF.

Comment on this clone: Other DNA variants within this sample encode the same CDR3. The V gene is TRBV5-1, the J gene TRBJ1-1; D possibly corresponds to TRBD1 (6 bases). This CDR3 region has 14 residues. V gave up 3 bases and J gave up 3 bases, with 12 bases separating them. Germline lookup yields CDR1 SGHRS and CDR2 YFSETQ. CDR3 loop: CASSSIQGDTEAFF. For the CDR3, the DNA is TGCGCCAGCAGCTCGATACAGGGCGACACTGAAGCTTTCTTT.

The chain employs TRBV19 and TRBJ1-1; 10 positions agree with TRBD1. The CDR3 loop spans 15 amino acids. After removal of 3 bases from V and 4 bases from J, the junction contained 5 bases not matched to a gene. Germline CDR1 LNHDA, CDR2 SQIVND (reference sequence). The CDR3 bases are TGTGCCAGTAGTATGGGGTGGACAGGGGGCACTGAAGCTTTCTTT. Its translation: CASSMGWTGGTEAFF.

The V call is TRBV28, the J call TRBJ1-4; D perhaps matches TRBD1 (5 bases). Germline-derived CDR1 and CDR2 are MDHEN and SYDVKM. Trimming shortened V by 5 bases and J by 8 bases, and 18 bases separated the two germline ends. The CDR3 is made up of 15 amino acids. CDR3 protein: CASSTLEQGKEKLFF. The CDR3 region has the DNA TGTGCCAGCAGTACCCTGGAGCAGGGAAAAGAAAAACTGTTTTTT.

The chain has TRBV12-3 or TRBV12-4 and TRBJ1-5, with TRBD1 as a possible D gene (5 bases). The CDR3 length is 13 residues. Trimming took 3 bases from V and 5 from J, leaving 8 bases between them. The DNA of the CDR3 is TGTGCCAGCAGTTTGGGGGAGCATCAGCCCCAGCATTTT. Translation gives CASSLGEHQPQHF.

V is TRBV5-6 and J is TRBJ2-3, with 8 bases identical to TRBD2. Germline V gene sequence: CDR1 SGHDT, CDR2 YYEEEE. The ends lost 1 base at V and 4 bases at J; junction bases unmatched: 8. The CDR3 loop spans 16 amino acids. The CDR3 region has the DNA TGTGCCAGCAGCTTGAGGTTGGTAGCGGGACCAGATACGCAGTATTTT. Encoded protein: CASSLRLVAGPDTQYF. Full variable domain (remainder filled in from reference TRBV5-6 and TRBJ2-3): DAGVTQSPTHLIKTRGQQVTLRCSPKSGHDTVSWYQQALGQGPQFIFQYYEEEERQRGNFPDRFSGHQFPNYSSELNVNALLLGDSALYLCASSLRLVAGPDTQYFGPGTRLTVL.

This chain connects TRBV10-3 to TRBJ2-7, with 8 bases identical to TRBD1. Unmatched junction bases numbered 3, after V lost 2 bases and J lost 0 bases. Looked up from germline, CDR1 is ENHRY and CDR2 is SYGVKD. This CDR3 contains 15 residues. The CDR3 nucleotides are TGTGCCATCAGTGAGACAGGGGGAGGCTCCTACGAGCAGTACTTC. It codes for CAISETGGGSYEQYF.

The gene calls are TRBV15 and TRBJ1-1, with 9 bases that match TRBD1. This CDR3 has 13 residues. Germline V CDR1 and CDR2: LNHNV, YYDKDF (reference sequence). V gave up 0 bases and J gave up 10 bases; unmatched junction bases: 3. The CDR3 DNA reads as TGTGCCACCAGCAGAGATAAGACAGGGGGAGCTTTCTTT. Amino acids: CATSRDKTGGAFF. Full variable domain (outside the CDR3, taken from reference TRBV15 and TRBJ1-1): DAMVIQNPRYQVTQFGKPVTLSCSQTLNHNVMYWYQQKSSQAPKLLFHYYDKDFNNEADTPDNFQSRRPNTSFCFLDIRSPGLGDTAMYLCATSRDKTGGAFFGQGTRLTVV.